The clone carrying this T cell receptor beta chain turned up a few times. CDR1 is WSHSY, CDR2 SAAADI, per germline. The V end lost 0 bases, the J end lost 7 bases, and 16 bases lay between the germline ends. The CDR3 has 15 amino acids. The sample originates from a study of blood T cell repertoires in COVID-19. The method was immunoSEQ multiplex PCR; TCRdb's version includes in-frame clones alone and lacks a portion of them. The sample includes roughly 76,000 clones, approximately 78% of them seen just once. The rearrangement links TRBV10-2 to TRBJ2-7; the D gene is possibly TRBD2 (6 bases). The receptor was derived from a human donor in a cohort sampled during active COVID-19. The specimen sequenced was peripheral blood. The CDR3 coding sequence is TGCGCCAGCAGTGAGTCGCGGGGTCTGTCTCTAGAGCAGTACTTC. This codes for CASSESRGLSLEQYF.